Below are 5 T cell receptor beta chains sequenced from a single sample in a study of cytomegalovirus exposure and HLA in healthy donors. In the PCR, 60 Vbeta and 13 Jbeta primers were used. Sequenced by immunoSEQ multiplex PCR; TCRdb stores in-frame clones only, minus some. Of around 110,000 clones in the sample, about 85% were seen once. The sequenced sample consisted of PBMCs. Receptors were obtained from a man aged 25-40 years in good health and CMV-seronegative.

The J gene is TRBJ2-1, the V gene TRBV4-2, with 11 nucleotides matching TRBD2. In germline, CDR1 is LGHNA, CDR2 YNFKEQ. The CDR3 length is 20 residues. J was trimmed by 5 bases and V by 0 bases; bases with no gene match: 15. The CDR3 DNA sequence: TGTGCCAGCAGCCAAGAATTGAGTGGTCTAGCGGGAGGAATTGACAATGAGCAGTTCTTC. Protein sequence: CASSQELSGLAGGIDNEQFF.

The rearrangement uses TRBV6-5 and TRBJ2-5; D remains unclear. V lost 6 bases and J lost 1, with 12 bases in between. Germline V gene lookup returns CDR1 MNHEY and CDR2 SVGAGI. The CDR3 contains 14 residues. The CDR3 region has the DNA TGTGCCAGCAGGCCCGGAGCGTCCCAAGAGACCCAGTACTTC. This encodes CASRPGASQETQYF.

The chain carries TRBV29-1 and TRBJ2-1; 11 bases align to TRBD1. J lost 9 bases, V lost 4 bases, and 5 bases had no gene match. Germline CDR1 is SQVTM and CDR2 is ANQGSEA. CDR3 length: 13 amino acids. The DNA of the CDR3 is TGCAGCGTTGCCGGACAGGGGGCCGGTGAGCAGTTCTTC. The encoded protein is CSVAGQGAGEQFF.

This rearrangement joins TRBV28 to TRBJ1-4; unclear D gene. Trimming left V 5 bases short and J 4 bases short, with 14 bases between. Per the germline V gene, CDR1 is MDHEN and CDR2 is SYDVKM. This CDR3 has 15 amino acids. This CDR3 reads CASSPAGGSNEKLFF. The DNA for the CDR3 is TGTGCCAGCAGTCCCGCGGGCGGCAGTAATGAAAAACTGTTTTTT.

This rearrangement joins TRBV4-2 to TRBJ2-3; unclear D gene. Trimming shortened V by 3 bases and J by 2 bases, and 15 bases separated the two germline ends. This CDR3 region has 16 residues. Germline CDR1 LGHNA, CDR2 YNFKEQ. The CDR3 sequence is CASSHDQVTNTDTQYF. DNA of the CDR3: TGTGCCAGCAGCCATGACCAGGTTACCAACACAGATACGCAGTATTTT.